This TCR beta chain stems from a study of T cell repertoires in cytomegalovirus infection (dated by TCRdb to between 2017 and 2020). With respect to the entire study: The HLA type of each donor mattered for the analysis, because public TCR beta signatures pointed to carriage of CMV infection along with the matching HLA type. What the study reported, not specific to this receptor: The ex vivo response was dominated by HLA-C-restricted CMV-specific TCR beta clonotypes, which also provided the single most frequent clonotype in two of eight donors. In both this cohort and an independent roughly 350-donor cohort, the cumulative frequency of public TCR beta family members distinguished carriers of CMV infection plus the relevant HLA type.

Many counts were recorded for this clonotype. Its antigen is unknown. The record has no base qualities; no much larger clone is one base away. Sequencing took place on an Illumina HiSeq 1500. TCRdb reprocessing: public reads trimmed at Q25 with fastp, clones called with MiXCR, in-frame beta chains kept. Every entry covers one CDR3 protein and lists the most common genes and DNA from its rows. This sample gives about 490,000 distinct CDR3 sequences in total; roughly 29% of them show up just once. The top ten constitute under 15% of the sample. This clonotype was obtained from a human donor in good health (CMV status not recorded). Some clones in this sample may be carry-over from other donors' samples. Sequencing used PBMCs.

The CDR3 reads CASSPRTGSTSPLHF. Here is the DNA: TGTGCCAGCAGCCCCCGGACAGGCTCGACTTCACCCCTCCACTTT. The chain uses TRBV11-3 and TRBJ1-6, and TRBD1 matches 7 of the central bases. Counted from cysteine to phenylalanine, this CDR3 has 15 amino acids. Only CDR3 DNA remains: 45 bases, in frame from the first base. The germline V end is reduced by 5 bases and the J end by 9 bases; junction bases left unmatched: 10. For CDR1 and CDR2, the germline V gene lists SGHNT and YENEEA. The entire variable domain, with the stretches around the CDR3 drawn from the reference TRBV11-3 and TRBJ1-6 proteins, is EAGVVQSPRYKIIEKKQPVAFWCNPISGHNTLYWYLQNLGQGPELLIRYENEEAVDDSQLPKDRFSAERLKGVDSTLKIQPAELGDSAVYLCASSPRTGSTSPLHFGNGTRLTVT.